This TCR beta chain was profiled in a study of CD8 T cells in ankylosing spondylitis. Regarding the study as a whole: In synovial fluid and blood from reactive arthritis, some motif variants were previously reported.

CDR3 length: 14 amino acids. From germline, CDR1 is SGHRS and CDR2 YFSETQ. Trimming took off 6 bases at V and 0 bases at J, with 12 bases between the two ends. MiXCR was run by TCRdb on the 5' RACE reads, yielding one entry per CDR3 protein. The sample has 350,000 or so distinct CDR3 sequences; about 14% are singletons. This clonotype was seen only a few times. The antigen is unknown. This TCR was recovered from a male donor with ankylosing spondylitis or in good health (not recorded which). V usage is TRBV5-1 and J usage is TRBJ1-1; no reliable D call. The material sequenced was blood, either unsorted or a sorted T cell fraction (not recorded which). CDR3 nucleotides: TGCGCCAGCACCCCTCGCGGCATGAACACTGAAGCTTTCTTT. Its protein product is CASTPRGMNTEAFF.